A single sample gave rise to the 4 T cell receptor beta chains below, sequenced in a study of blood T cell repertoires in COVID-19. Generated by immunoSEQ multiplex PCR, the TCRdb table keeps only in-frame clones and is missing some. Altogether about 320,000 clones are present, around 80% being singletons, with the ten largest covering 1% to 1.5%. Sequenced sample: peripheral blood. These receptors all come from a woman aged 50 to 60 with acute or convalescent COVID-19.

Comments on this clone: In the same sample, other DNA sequences code for this CDR3. The rearrangement links TRBV12-3 or TRBV12-4 to TRBJ1-5; 8 bases match TRBD1. V lost 6 bases, J lost 7 bases, and 5 bases stayed unmatched. The length of the CDR3 is 13 residues. The CDR3 DNA follows: TGTGCCAGCAGCCAACAGGGGGACCAGCCCCAGCATTTT. Amino acid sequence: CASSQQGDQPQHF.

The rearrangement links TRBV9 to TRBJ2-1, with TRBD2 identical over 7 bases. The CDR3 is made up of 15 amino acids. Germline CDR1 is SGDLS and CDR2 is YYNGEE. Trimming at V came to 4 bases and at J to 4 bases, leaving 8 bases not matched to a gene. CDR3 nucleotides: TGTGCCAGCAGCCTACGGGGTAGCGGGTACAATGAGCAGTTCTTC. As protein: CASSLRGSGYNEQFF.

This chain links TRBV5-1 with TRBJ2-7; possibly TRBD1 for D (6 bases). In germline, CDR1 is SGHRS, CDR2 YFSETQ. There are 15 residues in the CDR3. V lost 5 bases and J lost 2, with 17 bases in between. The chain's CDR3 is CASSARTADPYEQYF. As DNA, the CDR3 is TGCGCCAGCAGTGCGAGGACAGCCGATCCCTACGAGCAGTACTTC.

V is TRBV3-1 (or the pseudogene TRBV3-2) and J is TRBJ1-3, with no clear D. The CDR3 covers 12 residues. Trimming took off 8 bases at V and 4 bases at J, with 9 bases between the two ends. Germline assignment: CDR1 LGHDT and CDR2 YNNKEL (reference sequence). In DNA, the CDR3 is TGTGCCAGCGAAGCGCAAGGAAACACCATATATTTT. Its translation is CASEAQGNTIYF.